This TCR beta chain was profiled in a study of blood T cell repertoires in COVID-19 (dated by TCRdb to about 2020). Background for the entire study: Samples covering the acute and convalescent phases of COVID-19 were provided by collaborators in the United States, Italy and Spain. The material from the prospective study consisted of cDNA or gDNA derived from T cells, B-cell-depleted T cells, or PBMCs. Subjects who had been exposed to COVID-19, were actively infected with it, or had recovered from it provided the deeply sampled blood TCRbeta repertoires that made up the dataset. The repertoires were released in a freely available public database intended as a resource for research on the immune response to SARS-CoV-2. The samples were drawn from two sources: the first 160 participants of the ongoing ImmuneRACE study, and over 950 subjects contributed by 6 global collaborators. The sample metadata nearly always contained a de-identified subject ID, COVID-19 status, age in years and sex. Where available, HLA class I and class II types were taken from metadata supplied by the sample provider and were not determined by assay-based typing.

Overall study results and their limits: The amount of clinical and demographic metadata varied by source and participant and was provided uncurated.

Taken from cysteine to phenylalanine, the CDR3 has 15 residues. Just the 45-base CDR3 DNA is kept, in frame starting at base 1. Unmatched junction bases come to 7, with V trimmed by 5 bases and J by 0 bases. According to the germline V gene, CDR1 reads SGHRS and CDR2 reads YFSETQ. The immunoSEQ Assay, a bias-controlled multiplex PCR, was used to amplify TCRbeta CDR3 regions from genomic DNA. The authors' analysis ran thus. Nucleated cell counts per sample were estimated from amplification of reference gene primers within the assay. Sequence reads were collapsed and filtered to measure the absolute abundance of every unique TCRbeta CDR3 rearrangement. Productive Simpson clonality was computed per sample as the square root of Simpson's diversity index over productive rearrangements. TCRdb took this table from immuneACCESS and kept in-frame rearrangements with V and J called. Such tables lack part of the clones; where checked against another copy, unresolved V genes explain under half of the gap, and the rest is unexplained. That table is the source of V, J and clone size, and D and trimming were worked out from the DNA. In this sample the table shows more than 40,000 clones, 87% of which occur a single time. Approximately 4.3% of the sample is held by the ten biggest clonotypes.

Collaborating institutions collected whole blood in K2EDTA tubes following their own protocols. For TCRbeta analysis, collaborators shipped samples in one of three forms: frozen whole blood, isolated PBMCs, or DNA extracted from either of those sample types. Comment on this clone: Its antigen is not yet known. Base quality data are lacking; no much larger clone is found one base away.

The receptor comes from a man aged 60 to 75 with acute or convalescent COVID-19. This sequence uses TRBV5-1 and TRBJ1-1, with 7 junctional bases fitting TRBD1. The material sequenced was peripheral blood. This receptor carries the CDR3 CASRVQGLVNTEAFF. The nucleotide sequence is TGCGCCAGCAGGGTACAGGGGCTGGTGAACACTGAAGCTTTCTTT.